Below, one TCR beta chain is given with its context. CDR3 length equals 13 residues. V trimming: 7 bases; J trimming: 6 bases; junction bases outside the gene matches: 12. Germline V gene sequence: CDR1 SQVTM, CDR2 ANQGSEA. This specimen comes from a study of blood T cell repertoires in COVID-19. Study context: T cells, B-cell-depleted T cells, or PBMCs supplied cDNA or gDNA.

Profiling relied on immunoSEQ multiplex PCR, and the TCRdb table lists in-frame clones only, not all of them. The sample records about 180,000 clones, less than 90% being singletons. Sequencing used peripheral blood. The TCR originated in a woman aged 70-85 years with COVID-19, enrolled during active disease. This chain connects TRBV29-1 to TRBJ2-7; TRBD1 matches 7 bases. The CDR3: CSGLDRDLGEQYF. The CDR3 DNA is TGCAGCGGCCTAGACAGGGACCTTGGCGAGCAGTACTTC.